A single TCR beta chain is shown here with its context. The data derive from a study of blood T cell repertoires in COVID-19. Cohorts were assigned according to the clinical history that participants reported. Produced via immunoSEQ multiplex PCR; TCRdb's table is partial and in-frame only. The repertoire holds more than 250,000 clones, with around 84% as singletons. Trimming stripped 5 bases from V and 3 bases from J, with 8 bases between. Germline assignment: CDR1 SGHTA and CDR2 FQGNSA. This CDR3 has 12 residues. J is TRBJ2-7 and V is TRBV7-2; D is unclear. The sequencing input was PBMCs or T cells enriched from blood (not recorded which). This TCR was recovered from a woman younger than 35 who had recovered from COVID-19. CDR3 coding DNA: TGTGCCAGCAGCCCCCTCTTCTACGAGCAGTACTTC. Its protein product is CASSPLFYEQYF.